This TCR beta chain was sequenced for a study of patients and donors after allogeneic stem cell transplantation. TCRdb passed the RT-PCR reads through MiXCR, listing each CDR3 protein once. The sample lists 920,000 or so distinct CDR3 sequences; about 20% were seen once. The CDR3 is made up of 16 amino acids. This receptor was taken from a human donor who was either an allogeneic HSCT recipient or a stem cell or donor lymphocyte infusion donor (not recorded which). It is not recorded whose cells these are; they may come from a transplant donor. The sample consisted of blood, either unsorted or a sorted T cell fraction (not recorded which). The chain links TRBV21-1 to TRBJ2-7; the tabulated D call, TRBD2, remains unverified against the DNA. TRBV21-1 corresponds to a pseudogene. The CDR3, as DNA: TGTGCCAGCAGCTCCCGCCTGCAGGGAGTCGCCTACGAGCAGTACTTC. This encodes CASSSRLQGVAYEQYF.